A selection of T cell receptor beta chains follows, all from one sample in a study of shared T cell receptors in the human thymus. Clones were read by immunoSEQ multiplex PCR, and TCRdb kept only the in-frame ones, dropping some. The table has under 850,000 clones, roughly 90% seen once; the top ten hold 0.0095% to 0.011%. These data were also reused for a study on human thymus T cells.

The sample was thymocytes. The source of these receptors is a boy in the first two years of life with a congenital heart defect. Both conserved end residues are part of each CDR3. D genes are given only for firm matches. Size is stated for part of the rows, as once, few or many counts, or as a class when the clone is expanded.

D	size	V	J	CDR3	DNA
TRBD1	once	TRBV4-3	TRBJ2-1	CASSQGNRGGNEQFF	TGCGCCAGCAGCCAAGGGAACAGGGGTGGCAATGAGCAGTTCTTC
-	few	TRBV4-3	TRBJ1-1	CASSQDIGGKNTEAFF	TGCGCCAGCAGCCAAGATATAGGAGGCAAGAACACTGAAGCTTTCTTT
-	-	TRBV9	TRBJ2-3	CASSDPSGKGYF	TGTGCCAGCAGCGATCCCTCCGGGAAGGGGTATTTT
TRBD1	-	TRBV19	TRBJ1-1	CASSITGGRLNTEAFF	TGTGCCAGTAGTATAACAGGGGGGAGATTGAACACTGAAGCTTTCTTT
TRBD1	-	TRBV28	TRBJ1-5	CASSSARTGGNQPQHF	TGTGCCAGCAGTTCGGCTCGGACAGGGGGCAATCAGCCCCAGCATTTT
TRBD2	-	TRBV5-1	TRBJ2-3	CASSLPLTSGSPDTQYF	TGCGCCAGCAGCTTGCCCCTGACTAGCGGGAGCCCAGATACGCAGTATTTT
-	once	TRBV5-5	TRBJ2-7	CASSLLGSAADYEQYF	TGTGCCAGCAGCTTGCTGGGTTCAGCGGCCGACTACGAGCAGTACTTC
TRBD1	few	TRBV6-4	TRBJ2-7	CASSAGAGGDEQYF	TGTGCCAGCAGCGCCGGGGCAGGGGGCGACGAGCAGTACTTC
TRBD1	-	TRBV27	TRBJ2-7	CASQAGTGDVQSYEQYF	TGTGCCAGCCAAGCAGGGACAGGGGACGTCCAGAGCTACGAGCAGTACTTC
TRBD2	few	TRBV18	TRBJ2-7	CASSGTSRDPYEQYF	TGTGCCAGCTCCGGGACTAGTCGGGACCCCTACGAGCAGTACTTC
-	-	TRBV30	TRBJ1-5	CAWSVKYVGDGHQPQHF	TGTGCCTGGAGTGTAAAATACGTAGGGGATGGGCATCAGCCCCAGCATTTT
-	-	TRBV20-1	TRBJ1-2	CSRVHGYTF	TGCAGTCGGGTTCATGGCTACACCTTC
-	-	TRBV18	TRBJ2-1	CASSPHFHEQFF	TGTGCCAGCTCACCTCATTTCCATGAGCAGTTCTTC
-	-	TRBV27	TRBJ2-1	CASSLSSGDEQFF	TGTGCCAGCAGCCTCTCGTCCGGGGATGAGCAGTTCTTC
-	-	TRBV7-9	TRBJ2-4	CASSLQYQTKNIQYF	TGTGCCAGCAGCTTACAGTACCAAACCAAAAACATTCAGTACTTC
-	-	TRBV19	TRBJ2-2	CASSPTPNTGELFF	TGTGCCAGTAGTCCAACACCAAACACCGGGGAGCTGTTTTTT
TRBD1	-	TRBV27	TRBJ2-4	CASSLGQGADIQYF	TGTGCCAGCAGTTTGGGGCAGGGGGCGGACATTCAGTACTTC
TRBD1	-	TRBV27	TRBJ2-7	CASSLRDRGVGESYEQYF	TGTGCCAGCAGTCTACGGGACAGGGGAGTGGGGGAATCCTACGAGCAGTACTTC
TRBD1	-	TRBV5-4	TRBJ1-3	CASSPIPGGPSGNTIYF	TGTGCCAGCAGTCCTATTCCAGGGGGCCCCTCTGGAAACACCATATATTTT
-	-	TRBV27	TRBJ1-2	CASSLSPPGSSANYGYTF	TGTGCCAGCAGTTTATCGCCACCCGGGAGTTCAGCTAACTATGGCTACACCTTC
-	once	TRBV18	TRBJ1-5	CASSPAALYSNQPQHF	TGTGCCAGCTCACCGGCGGCGCTCTATAGCAATCAGCCCCAGCATTTT
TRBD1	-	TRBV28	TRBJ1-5	CASSAGGDSYQPQHF	TGTGCCAGCAGTGCCGGAGGGGACAGCTATCAGCCCCAGCATTTT
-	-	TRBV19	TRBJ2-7	CASSKGFWDTYYEQYF	TGTGCCAGTAGTAAGGGGTTTTGGGACACGTACTACGAGCAGTACTTC
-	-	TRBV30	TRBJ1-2	CACRGGGVSNYGYTF	TGTGCCTGCCGCGGAGGGGGGGTATCTAACTATGGCTACACCTTC
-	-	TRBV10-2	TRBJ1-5	CASSESRDNPQPQHF	TGCGCCAGCAGTGAGTCCCGGGACAACCCCCAGCCCCAGCATTTT
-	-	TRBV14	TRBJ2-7	CASRPTDSYEQYF	TGTGCCAGCAGGCCCACAGATTCCTACGAGCAGTACTTC
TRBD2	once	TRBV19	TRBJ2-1	CASSYTAGGRSYNEQFF	TGTGCCAGTAGTTATACAGCGGGAGGGCGCTCCTACAATGAGCAGTTCTTC
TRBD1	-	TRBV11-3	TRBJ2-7	CAKNRGLEQYF	TGTGCCAAAAACAGGGGGCTAGAGCAGTACTTC
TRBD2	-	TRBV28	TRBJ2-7	CASSPGTNHYEQYF	TGTGCCAGCAGTCCCGGGACTAACCACTACGAGCAGTACTTC
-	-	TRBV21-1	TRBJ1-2	CASSPSGGAQGGHGYTF	TGTGCCAGCAGCCCCTCCGGGGGGGCGCAGGGAGGACATGGCTACACCTTC
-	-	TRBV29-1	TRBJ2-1	CSVEGAGRPGEQFF	TGCAGCGTTGAAGGGGCGGGAAGGCCGGGGGAGCAGTTCTTC
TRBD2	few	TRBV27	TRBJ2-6	CASSLRTSGANVLTF	TGTGCCAGCAGCTTAAGGACTAGCGGGGCCAACGTCCTGACTTTC
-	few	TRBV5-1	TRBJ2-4	CASSLVTALGPHAKNIQYF	TGCGCCAGCAGCTTGGTTACCGCATTGGGGCCCCACGCCAAAAACATTCAGTACTTC
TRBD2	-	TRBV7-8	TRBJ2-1	CASSLERWGLAGVLLLNEQFF	TGTGCCAGCAGCTTAGAGCGATGGGGCCTAGCGGGTGTCCTACTACTCAATGAGCAGTTCTTC
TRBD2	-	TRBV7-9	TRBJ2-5	CASSLGLGGRAEETQYF	TGTGCCAGCAGCTTAGGTCTTGGCGGGAGGGCCGAAGAGACCCAGTACTTC
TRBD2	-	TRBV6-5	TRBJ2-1	CASSLERERSYEQFF	TGTGCCAGCAGCCTTGAGCGGGAGAGATCTTATGAGCAGTTCTTC
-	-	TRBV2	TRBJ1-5	CASRGEVQPQHF	TGTGCCAGCAGGGGTGAGGTTCAGCCCCAGCATTTT
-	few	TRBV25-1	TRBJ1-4	CASSEASGLTNEKLFF	TGTGCCAGCAGTGAGGCGAGTGGGCTGACTAATGAAAAACTGTTTTTT
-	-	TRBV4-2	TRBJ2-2	CASRANTGELFF	TGTGCCAGCCGAGCGAACACCGGGGAGCTGTTTTTT
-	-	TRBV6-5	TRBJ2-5	CASSYSATAEQETQYF	TGTGCCAGCAGTTACTCGGCCACAGCCGAGCAAGAGACCCAGTACTTC
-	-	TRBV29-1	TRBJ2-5	CSVEAPTQYF	TGCAGCGTTGAGGCCCCGACCCAGTACTTC
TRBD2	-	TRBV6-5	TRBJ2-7	CASSSGKRGIYEQYF	TGTGCCAGCAGTTCGGGGAAGCGGGGGATTTACGAGCAGTACTTC
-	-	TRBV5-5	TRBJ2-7	CASSALAGGLYEQYF	TGTGCCAGCAGCGCCTTAGCCGGAGGGCTGTACGAGCAGTACTTC
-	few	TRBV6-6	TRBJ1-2	CASRGGDGYTF	TGTGCCAGCCGAGGAGGGGATGGCTACACCTTC
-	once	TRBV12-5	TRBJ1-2	CASGPPTLGDYGYTF	TGTGCTAGTGGTCCCCCGACCCTTGGAGACTATGGCTACACCTTC
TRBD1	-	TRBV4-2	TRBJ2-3	CASSQYTTGGDTQYF	TGTGCCAGCAGCCAATACACGACAGGGGGAGATACGCAGTATTTT